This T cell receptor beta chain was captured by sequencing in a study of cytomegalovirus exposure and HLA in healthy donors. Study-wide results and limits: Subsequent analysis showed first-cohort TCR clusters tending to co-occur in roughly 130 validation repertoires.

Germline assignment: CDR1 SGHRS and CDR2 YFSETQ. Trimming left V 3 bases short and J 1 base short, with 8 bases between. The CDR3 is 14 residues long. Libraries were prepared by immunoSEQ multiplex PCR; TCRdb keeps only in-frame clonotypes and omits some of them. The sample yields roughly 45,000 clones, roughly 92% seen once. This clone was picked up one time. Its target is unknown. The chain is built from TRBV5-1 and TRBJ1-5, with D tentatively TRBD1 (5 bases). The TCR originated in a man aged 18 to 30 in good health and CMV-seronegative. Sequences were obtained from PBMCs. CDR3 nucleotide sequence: TGCGCCAGCAGCTCGGGACTAAGCAATCAGCCCCAGCATTTT. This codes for CASSSGLSNQPQHF.